The text below deals with one T cell receptor beta chain. The antigen this receptor binds is unknown. No base-level quality is on record; no much larger clone is a single base apart. The source of the sample is a study of identical twins (dated by TCRdb to 2016 to 2018). With regard to the full study: To test whether fetal clonotypes persist, this study deep-sequenced TCR alpha and beta repertoires from monozygotic twins, from unrelated adults of various ages, and from cord blood. Replicate twin experiments were performed at different times using different library preparation protocols to rule out contamination.

Every donor in the study was a healthy Caucasian. The twin cohort consisted of three pairs of female monozygotic twins, all aged about 18 to 30 years. Positive isolation kits from Invitrogen were used to isolate CD4+ and CD8+ T cell populations. Preparation of the library involved 5' RACE. The reads were generated on an Illumina HiSeq 2000. Template switching introduced a universal primer binding site; the final cDNA contained a unique molecular identifier, enabling accurate counting of TCR cDNA molecules. Specific primers in the conserved constant-segment region were used to synthesize first-strand cDNA for the TCR alpha and beta chains. To control for contamination, each cDNA library was double barcoded with a SMART-Mk sample barcode plus Illumina barcodes. TruSeq adapter sequences, together with Illumina sample barcodes, were added in two successive PCR steps. The TCR alpha and beta cDNA libraries were sequenced on the Illumina HiSeq platform using custom primers. Regarding the original processing steps: MiGEC was used to process raw reads and extract unique molecular identifiers, and MiXCR was used to find CDR3 positions. For each individual, recombination models were inferred using an EM algorithm with the repgenHMM and IGoR tools. Shared clonotypes were analyzed with the tcR package in R, and sharing was normalized by the product of cloneset sizes. Out-of-frame nonproductive sequences were analyzed to study raw recombination free of thymic and clonal selection effects. TCRdb reworked the public reads: Q25 trimming with fastp, MiXCR clone assembly, productive beta chains retained. Here each entry gathers all rows of one CDR3 protein and keeps the most common genes and DNA. What appears here as the V and J calls and clone size reflects TCRdb's work, not the paper's. Within this sample are roughly 480,000 distinct CDR3 sequences, with roughly 24% of them counted one time only. Of the sample, about 3% is held by the ten largest clones.

On the study overall, not on this receptor specifically: In monozygotic twins, recombination models systematically underestimated out-of-frame TCR alpha sharing, but the models matched the sharing seen between unrelated individuals. Because the same donors could not be followed over many years, the conclusions depended on cross-sectional statistical analysis. Zero-insertion analyses could be partly confounded by invariant T cells such as MAIT and iNKT, although diverse VJ usage argued against such confounding for most clonotypes. A weaker excess of twin sharing was found in beta out-of-frame sequences because the signal-to-noise ratio was lowered by fewer shared sequences. Abundant cord blood beta clonotypes had fewer insertions, young adult naive repertoires showed a similar but weaker trend, and memory repertoires showed no such trend. Compared with coincidental sharing between unrelated individuals, out-of-frame TCR alpha sequences shared between twins showed an excess of sequences with low generation probability.

The CDR3, cysteine through phenylalanine, is 17 amino acids long. This entry keeps only the CDR3 DNA: 51 bases, framed from base 1. Cut back by 3 bases and 8 bases, the V and J ends lie 22 bases apart. The germline V gene gives CDR1 as KGHDR and CDR2 as SFDVKD. These same data were also listed under a study on T cells expressing NK-cell markers. The other study reports the following: In sorted CD3+CD56+NKG2C+, CD3+CD56+NKG2C- and CD3+CD56-NKG2C+ T-cell subsets from several donors, TCR beta-chain repertoires were profiled. Of the eight sequenced donors, seven were found to be HCMV-seropositive and one was found to be HCMV-seronegative. To restrict sorting to alphabetaTCR-expressing T cells, an anti-gammadeltaTCR antibody was added in several experiments. In six donors, the dominant CD3+CD56+NKG2C+ clonotypes were among the top 10 CD8+ clonotypes and accounted for about 1.0-7.5% of CD8+ T cells. Those dominant clonotypes were again the most abundant among CD3+CD56-NKG2C+ cells in a handful of donors, at roughly 25-65%. Whether the expanded NKG2C-expressing T cell clones were specific for HCMV antigens remained unclear. The study sequenced eight donors, all healthy volunteers chosen at random: three men and five women. A commercial ELISA kit detecting HCMV-specific IgG in serum was used to determine HCMV serostatus. MIGEC was used to demultiplex reads and group the reads by UMI, and MiTCR was used to assemble and quantify clonotypes. To remove erroneous sequences, TCR cDNA sequences were retained only when supported by two or more reads. The tcR package was used for downstream repertoire analysis, with clonotypes matched between fractions based on CDR3 nucleotide sequence plus V segment. VDJmatch was used to annotate antigen specificity against VDJdb, with one amino acid substitution in CDR3 allowed.

This receptor was taken from a young woman in good health. The chain links TRBV24-1 with TRBJ2-1; the D segment could be TRBD2, given 5 matching bases. Sequencing used CD4+ T cells sorted from blood. CDR3 region: CATSDGDGELLGDEQFF. The DNA sequence follows: TGTGCCACCAGTGATGGGGATGGAGAACTGCTCGGGGATGAGCAGTTCTTC.